The clone carrying this T cell receptor beta chain was seen more than once but under ten times. Its antigen is undetermined. The source of the sample is a study of T cells in narcolepsy. Whole-study findings and limits: Autoreactive HCRT-specific and TRIB2-specific clonotypes were marked in same-patient CSF-versus-blood CD4+ comparisons.

The CDR3 is 15 residues long. Trimming removed 0 bases from V and 7 bases from J; junction bases left unmatched: 5. Germline assignment: CDR1 SGHDT and CDR2 YYEEEE. Using immunoSEQ multiplex PCR, the repertoire was profiled, and TCRdb retains in-frame clones only, with some absent. The repertoire consists of fewer than 30,000 clones, with around 85% occurring once and the leading ten covering about 1.3%. The V and J genes are TRBV5-6 and TRBJ1-5; TRBD1 aligns across 9 bases. The specimen sequenced was CD45RA- memory CD4+ T cells from PBMCs. The source is a human donor with narcolepsy. CDR3 DNA sequence: TGTGCCAGCAGCTTGGCGGGACAGGGTGACCAGCCCCAGCATTTT. This codes for CASSLAGQGDQPQHF.